Below are 5 T cell receptor beta chains sequenced from a single sample in a study of identical twins. TCRdb called the 5' RACE reads again in MiXCR, with one record for every CDR3 protein. The sample yields 450,000 or so distinct CDR3 sequences, more than 13% seen once. This same sample was also part of a study on yellow fever vaccine responses in identical twins.

Sequencing was done on a sample of CD4+ T cells sorted from blood. Receptors originate from a woman aged 18-29 years in good health.

DNA for the CDR3: TGCAGTGCTAGCCGGGACGCCGCAGAGCAGTTCTTC. It encodes CSASRDAAEQFF. The chain carries TRBV20-1 and TRBJ2-1, with D perhaps assigned TRBD1 or TRBD2 (5 bases each). Germline V gene lookup returns CDR1 DFQATT and CDR2 SNEGSKA (reference sequence). CDR3 length: 12 amino acids. The germline V and J ends were trimmed by 3 bases and 10 bases, with 13 bases remaining between them.

J is TRBJ2-2 and V is TRBV20-1; D is unresolved. This CDR3 has 17 residues. V lost 1 base, J lost 3 bases, and 18 bases lay in between. In germline, CDR1 is DFQATT, CDR2 SNEGSKA (reference sequence). DNA of the CDR3: TGCAGTGCTAGAGCCCAGACCCAAGTCCGCTACACCGGGGAGCTGTTTTTT. Its protein product is CSARAQTQVRYTGELFF.

This clonotype was observed many times. The chain combines TRBV6-2 or TRBV6-3 with TRBJ2-1; a weak D match, TRBD2 (5 bases). The V end lost 4 bases, the J end lost 5 bases, and 12 bases lay between the germline ends. Germline V gene lookup returns CDR1 MNHEY and CDR2 SVGEGT. This CDR3 contains 14 residues. CDR3 amino acids: CASSSPGFHNEQFF. CDR3 nucleotide sequence: TGTGCCAGCAGTTCCCCGGGGTTCCACAATGAGCAGTTCTTC.

This clonotype was observed a few times. The chain couples TRBV11-3 to TRBJ2-1; 12 nucleotides match TRBD2. The CDR3 spans 16 residues. V dropped 1 base and J dropped 5; count of bases not matched to a gene: 3. The germline V gene encodes CDR1 SGHNT and CDR2 YENEEA. In nucleotides, the CDR3 is TGTGCCAGCAGCTTAGGTCGGACTAGCGGGGACAATGAGCAGTTCTTC. Translated, it gives CASSLGRTSGDNEQFF.

This clonotype was recorded a few times. The V call is TRBV2, the J call TRBJ1-5; possibly TRBD1 for D (5 bases). The CDR3 totals 15 residues. V lost 2 bases and J 1 base, leaving 9 bases between the germline ends. The germline gives CDR1 SNHLY, CDR2 FYNNEI. The CDR3, as DNA: TGTGCCAGCAGTGAAATGGGGCGGAGCAATCAGCCCCAGCATTTT. Translation: CASSEMGRSNQPQHF.